Listed here are 3 T cell receptor beta chains from one sample, sequenced in a study of technical replicates of blood from several donors. Repertoires were generated with immunoSEQ multiplex PCR, while TCRdb's copy carries only in-frame clones and drops some. Of more than 65,000 clones in the sample, around 94% were seen once. Specimen: T cells isolated from PBMCs. These receptors all stem from a human donor in good health.

The rearrangement links TRBV5-1 to TRBJ1-2; 10 nucleotides agree with TRBD1. J gave up 6 bases and V 0 bases, and 2 bases lay outside the gene matches. The length of the CDR3 is 14 residues. Germline V gene data show CDR1 as SGHRS and CDR2 as YFSETQ. The CDR3 region has the DNA TGCGCCAGCAGCTTGGGGGGGACAGGGGATGGCTACACCTTC. As protein: CASSLGGTGDGYTF.

The rearrangement joins TRBV7-9 to TRBJ2-7, with D possibly matching TRBD1 (5 bases). Between the trimmed V and J ends, which lost 6 bases and 1 base, there was a span of 10 bases. The CDR3 is 13 amino acids. Germline V gene lookup returns CDR1 SEHNR and CDR2 FQNEAQ (reference sequence). CDR3 amino acids: CASSETDSYEQYF. CDR3 coding DNA: TGTGCCAGCAGTGAGACAGATTCCTACGAGCAGTACTTC.

V and J are TRBV27 and TRBJ2-1; D is perhaps TRBD2 (5 bases). CDR3 length: 12 amino acids. Germline-derived CDR1 and CDR2 are MNHEY and SMNVEV (reference sequence). V lost 5 bases and J 9 bases, leaving 11 bases between the germline ends. CDR3 region: CASSTLTTEQFF. CDR3 sequence (DNA): TGTGCCAGCAGTACCTTGACTACTGAGCAGTTCTTC.